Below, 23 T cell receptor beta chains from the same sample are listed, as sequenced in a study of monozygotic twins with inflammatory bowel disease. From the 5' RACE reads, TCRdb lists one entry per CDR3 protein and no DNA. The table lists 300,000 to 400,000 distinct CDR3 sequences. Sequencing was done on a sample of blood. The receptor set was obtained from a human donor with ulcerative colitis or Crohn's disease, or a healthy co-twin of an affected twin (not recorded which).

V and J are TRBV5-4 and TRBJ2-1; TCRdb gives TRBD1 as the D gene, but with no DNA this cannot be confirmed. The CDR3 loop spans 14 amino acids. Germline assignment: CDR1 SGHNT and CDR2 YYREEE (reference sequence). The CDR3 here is CASSQGTVYNEQFF.

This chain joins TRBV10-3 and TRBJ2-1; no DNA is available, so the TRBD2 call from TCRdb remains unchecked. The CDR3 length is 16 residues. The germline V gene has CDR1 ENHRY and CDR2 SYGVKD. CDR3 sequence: CAISEGRTSGYNEQFF.

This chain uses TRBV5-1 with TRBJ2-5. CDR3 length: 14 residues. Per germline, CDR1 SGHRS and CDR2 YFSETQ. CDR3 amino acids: CASSLDLSTETQYF.

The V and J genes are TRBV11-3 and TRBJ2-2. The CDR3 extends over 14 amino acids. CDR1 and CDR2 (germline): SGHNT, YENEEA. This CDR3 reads CASSGTSNTGELFF.

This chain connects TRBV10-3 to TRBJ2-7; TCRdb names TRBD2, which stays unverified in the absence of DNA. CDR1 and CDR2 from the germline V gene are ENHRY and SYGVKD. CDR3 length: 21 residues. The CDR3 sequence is CAISDPRGGREFAGGLGEQYF.

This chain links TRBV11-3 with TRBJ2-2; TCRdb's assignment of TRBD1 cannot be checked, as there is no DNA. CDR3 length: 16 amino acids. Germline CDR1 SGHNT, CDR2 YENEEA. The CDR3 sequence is CASSYIIGRDTGELFF.

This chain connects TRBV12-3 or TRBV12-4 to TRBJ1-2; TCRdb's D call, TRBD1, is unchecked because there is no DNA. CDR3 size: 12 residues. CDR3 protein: CATLPNLPYYTF.

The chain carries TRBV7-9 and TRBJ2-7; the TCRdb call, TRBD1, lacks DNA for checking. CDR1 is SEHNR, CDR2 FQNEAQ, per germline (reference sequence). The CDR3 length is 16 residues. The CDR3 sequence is CASSLDRGVVSYEQYF.

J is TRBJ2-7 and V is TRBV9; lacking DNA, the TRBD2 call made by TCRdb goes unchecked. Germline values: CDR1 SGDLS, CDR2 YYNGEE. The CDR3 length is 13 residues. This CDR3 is CASSGTGRYEQYF.

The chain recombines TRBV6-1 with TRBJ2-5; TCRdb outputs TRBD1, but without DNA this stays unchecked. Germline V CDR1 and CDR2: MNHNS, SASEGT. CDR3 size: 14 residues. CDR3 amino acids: CASSRTALKETQYF.

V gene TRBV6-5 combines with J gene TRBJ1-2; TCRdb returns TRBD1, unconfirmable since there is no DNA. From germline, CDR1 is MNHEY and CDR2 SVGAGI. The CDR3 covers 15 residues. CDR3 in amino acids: CASSYSQGAYYGYTF.

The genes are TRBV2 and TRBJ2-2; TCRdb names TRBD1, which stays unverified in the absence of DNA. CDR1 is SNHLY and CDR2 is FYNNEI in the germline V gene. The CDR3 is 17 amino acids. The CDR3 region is CATQRWGGGRDTGELFF.

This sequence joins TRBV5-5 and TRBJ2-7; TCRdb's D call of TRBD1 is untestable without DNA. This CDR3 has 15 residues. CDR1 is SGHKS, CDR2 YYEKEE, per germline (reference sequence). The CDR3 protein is CASSLAAQSTYEQYF.

The chain's CDR3 is CAWNFLRGGITAQYF. The V gene is TRBV30, the J gene TRBJ2-3; the D call of TRBD2 rests on TCRdb alone, since no DNA is present to check it. CDR3 length: 15 amino acids. Germline lookup yields CDR1 GTSNPN and CDR2 SVGIG (reference sequence).

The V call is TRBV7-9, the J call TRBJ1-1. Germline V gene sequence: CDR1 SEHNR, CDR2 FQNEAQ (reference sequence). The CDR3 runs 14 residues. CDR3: CASSPMATNTEAFF.

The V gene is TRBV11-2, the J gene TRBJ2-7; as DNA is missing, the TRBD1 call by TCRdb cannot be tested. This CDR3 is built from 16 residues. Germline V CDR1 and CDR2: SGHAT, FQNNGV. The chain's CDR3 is CASSSAPGTGLHEQYF. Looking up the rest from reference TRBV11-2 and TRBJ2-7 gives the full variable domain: EAGVAQSPRYKIIEKRQSVAFWCNPISGHATLYWYQQILGQGPKLLIQFQNNGVVDDSQLPKDRFSAERLKGVDSTLKIQPAKLEDSAVYLCASSSAPGTGLHEQYFGPGTRLTVT.

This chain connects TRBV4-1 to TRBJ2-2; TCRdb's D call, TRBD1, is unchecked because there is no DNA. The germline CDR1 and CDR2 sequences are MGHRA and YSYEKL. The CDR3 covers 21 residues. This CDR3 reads CASSLDTGTTIRRPNTGELFF.

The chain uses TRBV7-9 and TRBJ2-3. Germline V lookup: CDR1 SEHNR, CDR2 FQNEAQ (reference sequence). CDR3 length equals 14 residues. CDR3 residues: CASSFLLGTDTQYF.

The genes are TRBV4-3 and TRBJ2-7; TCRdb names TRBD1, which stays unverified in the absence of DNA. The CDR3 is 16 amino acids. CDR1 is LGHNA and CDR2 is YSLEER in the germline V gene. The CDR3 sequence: CASSQAGTGGMYEQYF.

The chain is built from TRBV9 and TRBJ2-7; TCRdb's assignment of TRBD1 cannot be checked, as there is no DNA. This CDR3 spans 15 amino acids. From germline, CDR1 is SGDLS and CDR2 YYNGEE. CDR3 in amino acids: CASSVWGSGSYEQYF.

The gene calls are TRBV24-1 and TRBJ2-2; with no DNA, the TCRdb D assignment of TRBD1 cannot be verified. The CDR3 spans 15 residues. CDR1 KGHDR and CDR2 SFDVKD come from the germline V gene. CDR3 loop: CATSSTGYYTGELFF.

This CDR3 is CAWTYKDRGNSPLHF. The chain couples TRBV30 to TRBJ1-6; TCRdb designates TRBD1, a call that cannot be tested without DNA. Germline V gives CDR1 GTSNPN, CDR2 SVGIG (reference sequence). The CDR3 covers 15 residues.

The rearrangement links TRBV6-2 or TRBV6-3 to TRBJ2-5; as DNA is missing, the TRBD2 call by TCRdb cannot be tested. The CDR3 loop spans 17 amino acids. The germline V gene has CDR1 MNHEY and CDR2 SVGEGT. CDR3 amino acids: CASSYSTRDSGQETQYF.